What follows are 30 T cell receptor beta chains derived from one specimen sequenced in a study of blood T cells in healthy people across ages (dated by TCRdb to about 2015). The library was produced with 5' RACE. Sequencing instrument: Illumina HiSeq 2500. A second 7 to 11 cycle PCR used a sample-barcoded 5' primer and a J-beta primer mix. TCRdb handled the public reads itself, with Q25 trimming in fastp and clone calling in MiXCR, and kept productive beta chains. Every entry covers one CDR3 protein and lists the most common genes and DNA from its rows. Here the sample has some 700,000 distinct CDR3 sequences; approximately 43% occur a single time. The top ten clonotypes cover 20% to 25% of the sample. Material for sequencing was blood. The receptors were sampled from an older woman in good health.

Notes on this clonotype: A much larger clone lies a single base off, so this may be a read error. This chain joins TRBV13 and TRBJ2-7; 10 nucleotides agree with TRBD1. The trim removed 4 bases at V and 5 bases at J, leaving 11 bases unmatched. CDR3 length: 16 residues. The germline gives CDR1 PRHDT, CDR2 FYEKMQ (reference sequence). The CDR3 coding sequence is TGTGCCAGCAGCTCCAGGAGGGGACAGGGGTCCGACGAGCAGTACTTC. This sequence encodes CASSSRRGQGSDEQYF.

The V gene is TRBV2, the J gene TRBJ2-5, with no clear D. The V gene lost 4 bases and the J gene lost 8 bases, with 5 bases spanning the gap. Germline loops: CDR1 SNHLY, CDR2 FYNNEI. CDR3 size: 10 residues. CDR3 sequence: CASSAGTQYF. The CDR3, as DNA: TGTGCCAGCAGTGCGGGTACCCAGTACTTC.

Regarding this clonotype: This may stem from a read error, because a much larger clone lies one nucleotide away. This sequence joins TRBV12-3 or TRBV12-4 and TRBJ2-5; 11 bases align to TRBD2. The length of the CDR3 is 16 residues. J lost 1 base, V lost 7 bases, and 8 bases had no gene match. The chain's CDR3 is CASNAGTSGGQETQYF. The CDR3 DNA reads as TGTGCCAGCAACGCGGGAACTAGCGGGGGCCAAGAGACCCAGTACTTC.

A few counts support this clonotype. The V and J genes are TRBV7-2 and TRBJ2-4, with 8 bases that match TRBD2. The end of the DNA is better explained by TRBJ2-7, so the J call may be wrong. Per the germline V gene, CDR1 is SGHTA and CDR2 is FQGNSA. This CDR3 contains 18 residues. In nucleotides, the CDR3 is TGTGCCAGCAGCTTAAGGCCCAGCGGGGGCTTTTCCTTCTACGAGCAGTACTTC. Translation gives CASSLRPSGGFSFYEQYF.

This chain links TRBV6-6 with TRBJ2-6, with a tentative D call TRBD2 (6 bases). The V end lost 3 bases, the J end lost 0 bases, and 15 bases lay between the germline ends. CDR3 length: 18 amino acids. Germline V gene lookup returns CDR1 MNHNY and CDR2 SVGAGI (reference sequence). CDR3 nucleotides: TGTGCCAGCAGTTATATGGCGGGAAAGGTCTCTGGGGCCAACGTCCTGACTTTC. Its translation: CASSYMAGKVSGANVLTF.

V and J are TRBV25-1 and TRBJ2-3, with TRBD1 matching 7 bases. V lost 5 bases, J lost 1 base, and 9 bases stayed unmatched. The CDR3 length is 16 residues. Germline CDR1 reads MGHDK; CDR2 reads SYGVNS. The CDR3 protein is CASSPATGFGTDTQYF. CDR3 nucleotide sequence: TGTGCCAGCAGTCCCGCGACAGGGTTTGGCACAGATACGCAGTATTTT.

This chain joins TRBV20-1 and TRBJ2-1; D is possibly TRBD2 (6 bases). The DNA end is more similar to TRBJ2-7, so the J call may be wrong. Per germline, CDR1 DFQATT and CDR2 SNEGSKA (reference sequence). CDR3 length: 16 amino acids. The CDR3: CSATSSSAISYNEQYF. CDR3 bases: TGCAGTGCTACATCTTCTAGCGCTATCTCCTACAATGAGCAGTACTTC.

This clonotype was recorded at least ten times. The V and J genes are TRBV29-1 and TRBJ2-7; 7 bases are shared with TRBD1. The V gene's germline CDR1 is SQVTM and CDR2 ANQGSEA. After removal of 6 bases from V and 6 bases from J, the junction contained 14 bases not matched to a gene. The CDR3 has 14 residues. The CDR3 loop is CSVAFGRGYGEQYF. As DNA, the CDR3 is TGCAGCGTCGCCTTTGGCAGGGGGTATGGCGAGCAGTACTTC.

This chain connects TRBV12-3 or TRBV12-4 to TRBJ2-4; 7 bases are shared with TRBD2. The better agreement between TRBJ2-1 and the DNA end casts doubt on the J call. This CDR3 is 15 amino acids long. CDR3 loop: CASRAGTTLDYEQFF. CDR3 nucleotide sequence: TGTGCCAGCAGAGCCGGGACTACCCTGGACTACGAGCAGTTCTTC.

The rearrangement links TRBV10-3 to TRBJ1-4; TRBD1 is a possible D gene (5 bases). This CDR3 is 16 amino acids long. Germline values: CDR1 ENHRY, CDR2 SYGVKD. Trimming removed 3 bases from V and 5 bases from J, with 16 bases in between. CDR3 sequence: CAISDKTGTGNEKLFF. The CDR3 nucleotides are TGTGCCATCAGTGACAAGACCGGGACGGGGAATGAAAAACTGTTTTTT.

This chain connects TRBV7-2 to TRBJ2-1; D might be TRBD1 or TRBD2, each matching 5 bases. Looked up from germline, CDR1 is SGHTA and CDR2 is FQGNSA. The CDR3 extends over 15 amino acids. V was clipped by 1 base and J by 8 bases, with 15 bases between them. The CDR3 coding sequence is TGTGCCAGCAGCTTAGACGGGGCCGGGTCGTATGAGCAGTTCTTC. This sequence encodes CASSLDGAGSYEQFF.

The chain is built from TRBV5-1 and TRBJ1-6; TRBD1 aligns across 7 bases. Trimming at V came to 4 bases and at J to 6 bases, leaving 4 bases not matched to a gene. The germline V gene has CDR1 SGHRS and CDR2 YFSETQ. The CDR3 is 14 residues long. The CDR3 bases are TGCGCCAGCAGCACCCGGGACAGTAATTCACCCCTCCACTTT. It is translated as CASSTRDSNSPLHF.

This clonotype was seen repeatedly, ten times or more. The chain combines TRBV27 with TRBJ2-7; D unclear. V was trimmed by 5 bases and J by 9 bases, leaving 17 bases between them. Germline lookup yields CDR1 MNHEY and CDR2 SMNVEV (reference sequence). The length of the CDR3 is 13 residues. The CDR3 reads CASSPNTPRRQYF. The DNA for the CDR3 is TGTGCCAGCAGTCCCAACACCCCGCGCCGGCAGTACTTC.

The rearrangement links TRBV11-2 to TRBJ2-7, with a tentative D call TRBD2 (5 bases). Germline CDR1 reads SGHAT; CDR2 reads FQNNGV. The CDR3 extends over 14 amino acids. V was clipped by 1 base and J by 7 bases, with 14 bases between them. CDR3 sequence: CASSLAASRGEQYF. CDR3 bases: TGTGCCAGCAGCTTAGCTGCCTCCCGCGGGGAGCAGTACTTC.

This clonotype was found many times. J is TRBJ2-1 and V is TRBV7-2, with 10 bases lining up with TRBD2. This CDR3 comprises 15 residues. Germline CDR1 is SGHTA and CDR2 is FQGNSA. V shed 5 bases, J shed 5 bases, and the junction held 6 bases outside the gene matches. The CDR3 DNA sequence: TGTGCCAGCAGCAACACGGGACTAGCGAACAATGAGCAGTTCTTC. Protein: CASSNTGLANNEQFF.

The chain carries TRBV6-5 and TRBJ1-6; D is uncertain. CDR1 MNHEY and CDR2 SVGAGI come from the germline V gene. The CDR3 covers 12 residues. The V and J ends lost 8 bases and 11 bases respectively, with 13 bases between them. CDR3 protein: CASPQLRAPLHF. The CDR3 DNA follows: TGTGCCAGCCCACAGCTTCGCGCACCCCTCCACTTT.

The genes are TRBV2 and TRBJ1-2; TRBD1 agrees at 9 bases. Per the germline V gene, CDR1 is SNHLY and CDR2 is FYNNEI. Trimming removed 6 bases from V and 4 bases from J; junction bases left unmatched: 15. The CDR3 contains 17 residues. CDR3 DNA sequence: TGTGCCAGCAGGCTACGGACAGGGGCTCAATCCCCCTATGGCTACACCTTC. It specifies CASRLRTGAQSPYGYTF.

In this sample, this clonotype turned up many times. The genes are TRBV20-1 and TRBJ2-7, with TRBD1 identical over 7 bases. Losses at the gene ends were 0 bases for V and 3 bases for J; bases not matched to a gene: 5. The CDR3 extends over 14 amino acids. Germline-derived CDR1 and CDR2 are DFQATT and SNEGSKA (reference sequence). The CDR3 sequence: CSARDRDSLYEQYF. CDR3 in DNA: TGCAGTGCTAGAGACCGGGACAGTCTCTACGAGCAGTACTTC.

The chain uses TRBV6-1 and TRBJ1-6; TRBD1 agrees at 7 bases. Germline assignment: CDR1 MNHNS and CDR2 SASEGT. The CDR3 length is 20 residues. The trim removed 0 bases at V and 4 bases at J, leaving 15 bases unmatched. The CDR3 loop is CASSEAPSVKYRGYNSPLHF. As DNA, the CDR3 is TGTGCCAGCAGTGAAGCGCCGTCCGTAAAGTACAGGGGTTATAATTCACCCCTCCACTTT.

The chain joins TRBV5-6 to TRBJ2-3; 7 bases fit TRBD2. Germline V lookup: CDR1 SGHDT, CDR2 YYEEEE. This CDR3 spans 15 amino acids. V was clipped by 4 bases and J by 1 base; unmatched bases: 6. The CDR3 protein is CASSRGLGGTDTQYF. The CDR3 DNA reads as TGTGCCAGCAGCCGCGGACTAGGTGGCACAGATACGCAGTATTTT.

This clonotype was counted many times. The chain combines TRBV3-1 with TRBJ1-5, with D uncertain. The CDR3 is 15 amino acids. The germline V gene encodes CDR1 LGHDT and CDR2 YNNKEL (reference sequence). The V gene lost 4 bases and the J gene lost 0 bases, with 10 bases spanning the gap. The CDR3 DNA reads TGTGCCAGCAGCCCAAGCCACATTAGCAATCAGCCCCAGCATTTT. Translating it yields CASSPSHISNQPQHF.

The genes are TRBV28 and TRBJ2-3, with D perhaps matching TRBD2 (6 bases). CDR1 is MDHEN, CDR2 SYDVKM, per germline. Deletions cut 5 bases from V and 2 bases from J, with 17 bases between. CDR3 length: 16 amino acids. The CDR3 bases are TGTGCCAGCAGTCCCCCTAGCGTGTTAAACACAGATACGCAGTATTTT. Encoded protein: CASSPPSVLNTDTQYF. Full variable domain (rest looked up from reference TRBV28 and TRBJ2-3): DVKVTQSSRYLVKRTGEKVFLECVQDMDHENMFWYRQDPGLGLRLIYFSYDVKMKEKGDIPEGYSVSREKKERFSLILESASTNQTSMYLCASSPPSVLNTDTQYFGPGTRLTVL.

V gene TRBV3-1 combines with J gene TRBJ2-3; 10 bases line up with TRBD2. This CDR3 is 15 amino acids long. V lost 5 bases and J lost 0; bases outside the gene matches: 2. From germline, CDR1 is LGHDT and CDR2 YNNKEL (reference sequence). The CDR3 region is CASSTLAGSTDTQYF. The CDR3 DNA follows: TGTGCCAGCAGCACACTAGCGGGAAGCACAGATACGCAGTATTTT.

As for this clonotype: At one end, the junction sequence differs from germline, possibly due to a read error. For the CDR3, the DNA is TGTGACAGCAGCCATGGACAGGAAGAGACCCAGTACTTC. Protein product: CDSSHGQEETQYF. The chain uses TRBV7-9 and TRBJ2-5; TRBD1 aligns across 7 bases. The CDR3 consists of 13 residues. The germline V gene encodes CDR1 SEHNR and CDR2 FQNEAQ (reference sequence).

The chain carries TRBV7-2 and TRBJ2-3; 11 nucleotides line up with TRBD2. V lost 7 bases, J lost 8 bases, and 11 bases stayed unmatched. Germline V gene lookup returns CDR1 SGHTA and CDR2 FQGNSA. This CDR3 comprises 15 residues. CDR3: CASTGTSGLWATQYF. The CDR3 DNA follows: TGTGCCAGCACCGGGACTAGCGGACTTTGGGCTACGCAGTATTTT.

The chain is built from TRBV21-1 and TRBJ2-5; TRBD1, the D gene given by the table, was not confirmed from the DNA. TRBV21-1 counts as a pseudogene. The CDR3 runs to 17 residues. The CDR3 loop reads CASSTDGLGQGVETQYF. The DNA for the CDR3 is TGTGCCAGCAGCACGGATGGCCTGGGACAGGGGGTAGAGACCCAGTACTTC.

The V and J genes are TRBV28 and TRBJ2-5; TRBD1 might be the D (7 bases). The CDR3 extends over 18 amino acids. Germline values: CDR1 MDHEN, CDR2 SYDVKM. V was cut by 5 bases and J by 1 base, with 23 bases left in between. The CDR3 spells CASSVGGTVLGSQETQYF. The CDR3 DNA follows: TGTGCCAGCAGTGTAGGGGGGACAGTACTTGGGTCCCAAGAGACCCAGTACTTC.

The table lists this clonotype with many counts. V and J are TRBV29-1 and TRBJ2-5; D unresolved. V dropped 5 bases and J dropped 1 base, with 14 bases sitting between them. This CDR3 is built from 14 residues. CDR1 and CDR2 from the germline V gene are SQVTM and ANQGSEA. CDR3 in amino acids: CSVNPLAIQETQYF. CDR3 sequence (DNA): TGCAGCGTTAACCCCTTGGCGATCCAAGAGACCCAGTACTTC.

For the CDR3, the DNA is TGTGCCAGTCGGCTTGGCGGGGGCTCCAATGAGCAGTTCTTC. Translated, it gives CASRLGGGSNEQFF. The gene calls are TRBV19 and TRBJ2-1, with TRBD2 as a possible D gene (7 bases). The germline V gene encodes CDR1 LNHDA and CDR2 SQIVND (reference sequence). Deletions cut 8 bases from V and 6 bases from J, with 17 bases between. This CDR3 has 14 amino acids.

V gene TRBV28 combines with J gene TRBJ2-7; tentatively, D is TRBD1 or TRBD2 (5 bases each). V was cut by 6 bases and J by 5 bases, with 20 bases left in between. CDR3 length: 15 amino acids. From germline, CDR1 is MDHEN and CDR2 SYDVKM. The CDR3 reads CASSTGTRGLDEQYF. The CDR3 region has the DNA TGTGCCAGCAGCACCGGGACGAGAGGGCTAGACGAGCAGTACTTC.